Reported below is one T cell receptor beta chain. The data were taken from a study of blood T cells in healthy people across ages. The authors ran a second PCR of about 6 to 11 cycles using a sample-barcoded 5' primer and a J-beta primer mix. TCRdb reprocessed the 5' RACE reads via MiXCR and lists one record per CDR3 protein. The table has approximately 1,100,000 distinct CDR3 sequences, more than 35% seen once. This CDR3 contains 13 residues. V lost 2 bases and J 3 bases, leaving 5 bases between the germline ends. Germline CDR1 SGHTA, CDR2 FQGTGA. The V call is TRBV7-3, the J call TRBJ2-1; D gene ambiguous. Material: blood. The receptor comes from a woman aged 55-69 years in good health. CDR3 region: CASSLQHYNEQFF. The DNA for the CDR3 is TGTGCCAGCAGCTTACAGCACTACAATGAGCAGTTCTTC.